Many counts were recorded for the clone carrying this TCR beta chain. The sample belongs to a study of T cells in Graves' hyperthyroidism and ophthalmopathy. The CDR3 is 15 residues long. V gave up 4 bases and J gave up 4 bases; unmatched junction bases: 6. Germline V CDR1 and CDR2: MDHEN, SYDVKM. Authors of the study amplified TCR beta CDR3 regions from RNA transcripts. The HTBI primer set drove a first-round RT-PCR of the TCR CDR3. TCRdb fed the multiplex PCR reads into MiXCR, producing one record per CDR3 protein. This sample has 370,000 or so distinct CDR3 sequences, with roughly 13% found just once.

The chain links TRBV28 to TRBJ1-4; 7 positions match TRBD1. The specimen sequenced was blood. The receptor was derived from a man under 40 with Graves' hyperthyroidism that later progressed to Graves' ophthalmopathy. The CDR3 sequence: CASSSGTARNEKLFF. Here the CDR3 DNA reads TGTGCCAGCAGTTCGGGGACAGCTCGTAATGAAAAACTGTTTTTT.